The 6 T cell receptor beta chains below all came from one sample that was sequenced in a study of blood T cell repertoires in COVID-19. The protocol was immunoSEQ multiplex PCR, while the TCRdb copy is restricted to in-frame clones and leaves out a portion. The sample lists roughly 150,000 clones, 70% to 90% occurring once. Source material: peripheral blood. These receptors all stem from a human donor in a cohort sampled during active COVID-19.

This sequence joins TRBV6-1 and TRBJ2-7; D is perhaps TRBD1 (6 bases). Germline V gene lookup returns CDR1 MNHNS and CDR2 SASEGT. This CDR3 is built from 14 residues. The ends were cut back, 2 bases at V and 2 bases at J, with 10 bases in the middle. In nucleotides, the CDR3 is TGTGCCAGCAGTGAATATACAGGGCCCTACGAGCAGTACTTC. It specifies CASSEYTGPYEQYF.

DNA of the CDR3: TGTGCCAGCAGACAGGGCAGCAATCAGCCCCAGCATTTT. Translating gives CASRQGSNQPQHF. This chain links TRBV18 with TRBJ1-5; 7 nucleotides align to TRBD1. The CDR3 spans 13 residues. The V gene's germline CDR1 is KGHSH and CDR2 LQKENI. V lost 8 bases, J lost 1 base, and 2 bases stayed unmatched.

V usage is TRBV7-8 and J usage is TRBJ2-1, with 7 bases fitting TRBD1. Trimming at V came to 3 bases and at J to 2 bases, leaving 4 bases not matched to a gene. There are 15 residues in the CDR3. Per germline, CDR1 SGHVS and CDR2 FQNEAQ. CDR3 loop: CASSFRQGAYNEQFF. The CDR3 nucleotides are TGTGCCAGCAGCTTCCGACAGGGAGCCTACAATGAGCAGTTCTTC.

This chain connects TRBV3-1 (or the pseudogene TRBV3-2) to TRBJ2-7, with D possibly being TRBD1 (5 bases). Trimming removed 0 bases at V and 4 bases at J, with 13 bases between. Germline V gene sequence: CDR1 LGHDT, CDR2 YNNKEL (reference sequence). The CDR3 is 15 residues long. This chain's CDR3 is CASSQEARVSYEQYF. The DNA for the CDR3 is TGTGCCAGCAGCCAAGAAGCCAGGGTATCGTACGAGCAGTACTTC.

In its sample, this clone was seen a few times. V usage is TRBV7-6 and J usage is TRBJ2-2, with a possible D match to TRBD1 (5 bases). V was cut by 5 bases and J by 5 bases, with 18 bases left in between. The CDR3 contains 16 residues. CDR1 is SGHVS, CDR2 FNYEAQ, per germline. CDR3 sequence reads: CASSLGPQGRTGELFF. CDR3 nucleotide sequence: TGTGCCAGCAGCCTGGGCCCGCAGGGCAGGACCGGGGAGCTGTTTTTT.

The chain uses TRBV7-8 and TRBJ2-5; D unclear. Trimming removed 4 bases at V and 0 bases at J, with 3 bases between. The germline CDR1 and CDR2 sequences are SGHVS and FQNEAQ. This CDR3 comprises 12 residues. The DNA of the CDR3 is TGTGCCAGCAGCTCATACCAAGAGACCCAGTACTTC. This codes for CASSSYQETQYF.